This T cell receptor beta chain was sequenced for a study of T cell responses to AZD1222 COVID-19 vaccine. Study-wide results and limits: White British ancestry dominated among donors, who included more females, and clonal diversity was possibly underestimated.

Deletions cut 2 bases from V and 0 bases from J, with 10 bases between. The CDR3 sequence is 16 residues long. The germline gives CDR1 MNHEY, CDR2 SVGAGI. With regard to this clone: No antigen is known for it.

Some clones are missing from TCRdb's copy, which holds only in-frame ones; the method was immunoSEQ multiplex PCR. The table lists more than 140,000 clones, about 87% of them singletons, with roughly 3.5% in the top ten. The sequence was obtained from an adult in good health. The chain is built from TRBV6-5 and TRBJ1-4, with D unresolved. The material sequenced was peripheral blood, taken on day 0 of MenACWY control vaccination. CDR3 nucleotides: TGTGCCAGCAGTTACGCCCTCGCTACAACTAATGAAAAACTGTTTTTT. It yields the protein CASSYALATTNEKLFF.